This T cell receptor beta chain was captured in a study of CD8 T cells in cerebrospinal fluid in Alzheimer's disease. Study observations and caveats: Patients with mild cognitive impairment or Alzheimer's disease had a larger top CSF clone percentage than controls.

All participants were free of acute infectious disease and in good physical condition. CDR3 length: 12 residues. In germline, CDR1 is LGHNA, CDR2 YSLEER. This clonotype is large by frequency. Its target is not known. Profiling of CSF cells used 10X single-cell V(D)J plus 5' expression. TCRdb re-called the 10x single-cell sequencing reads; one entry per CDR3 protein, DNA not given. The sample table sets out more than 1,300 distinct CDR3 sequences. The receptor was derived from a human donor with mild cognitive impairment. The chain employs TRBV4-3 and TRBJ1-1. Sequencing was carried out using cerebrospinal fluid. CDR3 loop: CASSRVAGEAFF.